The next 30 T cell receptor beta chains were all read from a single sample in a study of T cell responses to AZD1222 COVID-19 vaccine (TCRdb year 2021). The time point label corresponds to: baseline before first vaccination. To prepare the library, the immunoSEQ multiplex PCR assay was applied. Here the immuneACCESS table is served through TCRdb, limited to in-frame sequences with V and J called. Missing clones are a known gap in these copies; in checked studies unresolved V genes cover under half, and the rest lacks a known reason. The sample yields about 110,000 clones; about nine tenths were counted once. The ten most abundant clones make up 4% to 5.5% of the sample. Sequenced here: peripheral blood, sampled on day 0 of AZD1222 vaccination. The receptors stem from an adult in good health.

The genes are TRBV5-4 and TRBJ2-7; TRBD1 matches 7 bases. J was trimmed by 8 bases and V by 4 bases; bases with no gene match: 12. Germline V CDR1 and CDR2: SGHNT, YYREEE (reference sequence). This CDR3 has 14 residues. In nucleotides, the CDR3 is TGTGCCAGCAGCCTGGGGGACAGCCGGAACCAGCAGTACTTC. Translation gives CASSLGDSRNQQYF. The variable domain in full, completed from reference TRBV5-4 and TRBJ2-7, reads ETGVTQSPTHLIKTRGQQVTLRCSSQSGHNTVSWYQQALGQGPQFIFQYYREEENGRGNFPPRFSGLQFPNYSSELNVNALELDDSALYLCASSLGDSRNQQYFGPGTRLTVT.

The gene calls are TRBV4-3 and TRBJ2-5; a weak D match, TRBD2 (6 bases). Per the germline V gene, CDR1 is LGHNA and CDR2 is YSLEER. CDR3 length: 17 residues. V was shortened by 0 bases and J by 3 bases, with 17 bases between the two germline ends. CDR3 amino acids: CASSQDLTGEGKETQYF. DNA of the CDR3: TGCGCCAGCAGCCAAGATTTAACGGGAGAAGGGAAAGAGACCCAGTACTTC.

The genes are TRBV24-1 and TRBJ1-1; the D gene is possibly TRBD1 (5 bases). V gave up 9 bases and J gave up 4 bases, with 23 bases separating them. The germline CDR1 and CDR2 sequences are KGHDR and SFDVKD. CDR3 size: 16 residues. The CDR3 here is CATRGRAVGLFTEAFF. The CDR3 DNA reads TGTGCCACCCGAGGGAGGGCGGTGGGGCTTTTCACTGAAGCTTTCTTT.

The chain has TRBV15 and TRBJ2-1; no definite D call. With 0 bases removed from V and 0 bases from J, the gap between germline ends came to 6 bases. The germline gives CDR1 LNHNV, CDR2 YYDKDF (reference sequence). The CDR3 totals 15 residues. This CDR3 is CATSREKSSYNEQFF. The CDR3 DNA reads as TGTGCCACCAGCAGAGAAAAAAGCTCCTACAATGAGCAGTTCTTC.

This clone was detected a few times. The chain couples TRBV7-9 to TRBJ2-4, with no clear D. CDR1 is SEHNR and CDR2 is FQNEAQ in the germline V gene (reference sequence). V shed 0 bases and J shed 1 base, with 10 bases lying between them. The CDR3 loop spans 16 amino acids. The CDR3 is CASSLAWSQAKNIQYF. DNA for the CDR3: TGTGCCAGCAGCTTAGCATGGAGCCAGGCCAAAAACATTCAGTACTTC.

The chain has TRBV9 and TRBJ2-2; D not resolved. V lost 0 bases to trimming and J lost 4 bases, with 7 bases between them. The V gene's germline CDR1 is SGDLS and CDR2 YYNGEE. This CDR3 region has 14 residues. CDR3 loop: CASSVEEFTGELFF. CDR3 coding DNA: TGTGCCAGCAGCGTAGAGGAATTCACCGGGGAGCTGTTTTTT.

This clone turned up a few times. DNA of the CDR3: TGTGCCAGCCACCCTGGAGGGGGGAACACTGAAGCTTTCTTT. It specifies CASHPGGGNTEAFF. V usage is TRBV27 and J usage is TRBJ1-1; TRBD1 is a possible D gene (6 bases). Between the trimmed V and J ends, which lost 8 bases and 1 base, there was a span of 14 bases. The CDR3 covers 14 residues. CDR1 is MNHEY and CDR2 is SMNVEV in the germline V gene (reference sequence).

The chain employs TRBV2 and TRBJ2-7; D uncertain. The CDR3 is made up of 17 amino acids. The germline V and J ends were trimmed by 6 bases and 5 bases, with 26 bases remaining between them. Germline CDR1 reads SNHLY; CDR2 reads FYNNEI. CDR3 residues: CASRVTIGLGLQNEQYF. The CDR3 DNA is TGTGCCAGCAGAGTCACTATCGGTTTGGGTCTTCAAAACGAGCAGTACTTC. Looking up the rest from reference TRBV2 and TRBJ2-7 gives the full variable domain: EPEVTQTPSHQVTQMGQEVILRCVPISNHLYFYWYRQILGQKVEFLVSFYNNEISEKSEIFDDQFSVERPDGSNFTLKIRSTKLEDSAMYFCASRVTIGLGLQNEQYFGPGTRLTVT.

This chain uses TRBV7-9 with TRBJ2-7; 8 nucleotides line up with TRBD1. The CDR3 loop spans 15 amino acids. V was clipped by 1 base and J by 2 bases; unmatched bases: 4. Per germline, CDR1 SEHNR and CDR2 FQNEAQ (reference sequence). The CDR3 here is CASSLVQGATYEQYF. The CDR3 DNA is TGTGCCAGCAGCTTAGTCCAGGGGGCAACCTACGAGCAGTACTTC.

This clone was seen a handful of times. The chain carries TRBV27 and TRBJ1-4, with 10 bases identical to TRBD1. Germline values: CDR1 MNHEY, CDR2 SMNVEV (reference sequence). The length of the CDR3 is 16 residues. V lost 1 base, J lost 6 bases, and 5 bases stayed unmatched. The CDR3 region has the DNA TGTGCCAGCAGTTTATGGACAGGGACAGGGGATGAAAAACTGTTTTTT. It yields the protein CASSLWTGTGDEKLFF.

This clone has only a few counts. This rearrangement joins TRBV19 to TRBJ2-1; 12 bases align to TRBD2. This CDR3 region has 15 residues. The junction had 8 bases not matched to a gene; V was cut back by 8 bases and J by 6 bases. Germline V lookup: CDR1 LNHDA, CDR2 SQIVND (reference sequence). DNA for the CDR3: TGTGCCAGTGCACCGACTAGCGGGAGCCTCAATGAGCAGTTCTTC. Protein sequence: CASAPTSGSLNEQFF.

This chain connects TRBV13 to TRBJ1-4; D unclear. CDR3 length: 16 residues. Between the trimmed V and J ends, which lost 3 bases and 4 bases, there was a span of 15 bases. Germline V gene data show CDR1 as PRHDT and CDR2 as FYEKMQ (reference sequence). Written as DNA, the CDR3 is TGTGCCAGCAGCTTTTCCCACGGCACCATTAATGAAAAACTGTTTTTT. Its translation: CASSFSHGTINEKLFF.

The chain links TRBV4-2 to TRBJ2-7, with D hard to call. Looked up from germline, CDR1 is LGHNA and CDR2 is YNFKEQ. The CDR3 consists of 11 residues. Deletions cut 5 bases from V and 6 bases from J, with 8 bases between. The CDR3 sequence is CASSVAGEQYF. The CDR3 DNA follows: TGTGCCAGCAGCGTAGCCGGCGAGCAGTACTTC.

The chain recombines TRBV30 with TRBJ1-2, with no clear D. The CDR3 has 11 residues. Trimming left V 7 bases short and J 5 bases short, with 11 bases between. Germline V lookup: CDR1 GTSNPN, CDR2 SVGIG (reference sequence). The CDR3 DNA reads TGTGCCTACACCCCAGTTTATGGCTACACCTTC. Residues: CAYTPVYGYTF.

CDR3 amino acids: CASSPRDRGNTGELFF. The DNA of the CDR3 is TGTGCCAGCAGCCCGCGGGACAGGGGTAACACCGGGGAGCTGTTTTTT. The chain uses TRBV28 and TRBJ2-2; 10 positions agree with TRBD1. CDR1 and CDR2 (germline): MDHEN, SYDVKM. The trim removed 6 bases at V and 2 bases at J, leaving 6 bases unmatched. CDR3 size: 16 residues.

This clone was detected only a few times. The chain couples TRBV6-1 to TRBJ2-2; 8 bases are a match to TRBD2. Germline-derived CDR1 and CDR2 are MNHNS and SASEGT. V was clipped by 3 bases and J by 6 bases; unmatched bases: 6. This CDR3 is built from 15 residues. The CDR3 loop reads CASSEVAGTAGELFF. The CDR3 region has the DNA TGTGCCAGCAGTGAGGTAGCGGGAACGGCCGGGGAGCTGTTTTTT.

This chain joins TRBV5-5 and TRBJ2-3; 8 bases line up with TRBD1. The CDR3 consists of 14 residues. The junction had 3 bases not matched to a gene; V was cut back by 1 base and J by 5 bases. Germline-derived CDR1 and CDR2 are SGHKS and YYEKEE (reference sequence). CDR3 in DNA: TGTGCCAGCAGCTTGTCAGGGGGCATAGATACGCAGTATTTT. This sequence encodes CASSLSGGIDTQYF.

This chain connects TRBV7-2 to TRBJ2-3; D is ambiguous. Between the trimmed V and J ends, which lost 5 bases and 6 bases, there was a span of 18 bases. Germline V lookup: CDR1 SGHTA, CDR2 FQGNSA. The CDR3 covers 15 residues. The CDR3 is CASSPLGGWADTQYF. The CDR3 DNA reads as TGTGCCAGCAGCCCTCTAGGTGGGTGGGCGGATACGCAGTATTTT.

The V call is TRBV5-1, the J call TRBJ2-2; TRBD1 matches at 10 bases. V dropped 7 bases and J dropped 6; count of bases not matched to a gene: 12. This CDR3 comprises 16 residues. In germline, CDR1 is SGHRS, CDR2 YFSETQ. CDR3 bases: TGCGCCAGCCGAGGACAGGGGGTCGGACCACCCGGGGAGCTGTTTTTT. It yields the protein CASRGQGVGPPGELFF.

The chain employs TRBV12-3 or TRBV12-4 and TRBJ2-2, with D unresolved. This CDR3 region has 13 residues. V was clipped by 3 bases and J by 4 bases, with 6 bases between them. The CDR3 sequence: CASSLKGTGELFF. The CDR3, as DNA: TGTGCCAGCAGTTTGAAGGGCACCGGGGAGCTGTTTTTT.

CDR3: CASSTPTGYNSPLHF. CDR3 in DNA: TGTGCCAGCAGTACCCCGACAGGATATAATTCACCCCTCCACTTT. V usage is TRBV27 and J usage is TRBJ1-6; maybe TRBD1 (6 bases). The CDR3 length is 15 residues. Trimming took 5 bases from V and 4 from J, leaving 12 bases between them. CDR1 is MNHEY and CDR2 is SMNVEV in the germline V gene (reference sequence).

The chain uses TRBV6-4 and TRBJ2-1; 10 bases are shared with TRBD2. The length of the CDR3 is 17 residues. The V gene's germline CDR1 is MRHNA and CDR2 SNTAGT. V was pared by 10 bases and J by 2 bases, with 14 bases of the junction left unmatched. CDR3 in amino acids: CATTAVGAGGPYNEQFF. The CDR3 DNA reads as TGTGCCACCACAGCAGTGGGAGCGGGAGGGCCCTACAATGAGCAGTTCTTC.

On this clone: The sample has other DNA sequences that encode this CDR3 too. The rearrangement links TRBV18 to TRBJ1-6; 7 bases align to TRBD1. This CDR3 has 14 amino acids. Germline V gene data show CDR1 as KGHSH and CDR2 as LQKENI. The ends lost 4 bases at V and 10 bases at J; junction bases unmatched: 7. The CDR3 DNA sequence: TGTGCCAGCTCACAAGACAGGGTGAACTCACCCCTCCACTTT. It is translated as CASSQDRVNSPLHF.

V and J are TRBV6-5 and TRBJ2-3, with D possibly matching TRBD1 (6 bases). This CDR3 is 15 amino acids long. V lost 6 bases and J lost 4, with 17 bases in between. Germline assignment: CDR1 MNHEY and CDR2 SVGAGI. The CDR3 region is CASSAGTPPADTQYF. The CDR3 DNA reads as TGTGCCAGCAGCGCCGGGACACCTCCGGCAGATACGCAGTATTTT.

This clone was detected a few times. The genes are TRBV19 and TRBJ2-1; 7 bases agree with TRBD1. In germline, CDR1 is LNHDA, CDR2 SQIVND (reference sequence). The CDR3 runs 15 residues. With 4 bases clipped from V and 6 bases from J, the junction kept 9 bases outside the gene matches. Written as DNA, the CDR3 is TGTGCCAGTAGTAAAGACAGGGAGAGAGGCAATGAGCAGTTCTTC. Protein sequence: CASSKDRERGNEQFF.

The V call is TRBV5-6, the J call TRBJ1-2, with unresolved D. The CDR3 consists of 12 residues. CDR1 SGHDT and CDR2 YYEEEE come from the germline V gene. Trimming took off 1 base at V and 7 bases at J, with 8 bases between the two ends. In DNA, the CDR3 is TGTGCCAGCAGCTTGACCCCAGGTGGCTACACCTTC. This translates into CASSLTPGGYTF. Full variable domain (outside the CDR3, taken from reference TRBV5-6 and TRBJ1-2): DAGVTQSPTHLIKTRGQQVTLRCSPKSGHDTVSWYQQALGQGPQFIFQYYEEEERQRGNFPDRFSGHQFPNYSSELNVNALLLGDSALYLCASSLTPGGYTFGSGTRLTVV.

The V and J genes are TRBV4-3 and TRBJ1-4, with TRBD1 as a possible D gene (5 bases). Germline V gene lookup returns CDR1 LGHNA and CDR2 YSLEER. Trimming removed 0 bases from V and 7 bases from J, with 15 bases in between. The CDR3 is 16 residues long. In nucleotides, the CDR3 is TGCGCCAGCAGCCAAGACTTGACAGCACGGGGTGAAAAACTGTTTTTT. As protein: CASSQDLTARGEKLFF.

CDR3 coding DNA: TGTGCCAGTAGTATGGTGACTAGCGGGAGGGCCAAGCTTCACGAGCAGTACTTC. Amino acids: CASSMVTSGRAKLHEQYF. The rearrangement links TRBV19 to TRBJ2-7, with TRBD2 matching over 14 bases. The CDR3 is 18 residues long. Per the germline V gene, CDR1 is LNHDA and CDR2 is SQIVND (reference sequence). The V segment lost 3 bases and the J segment 5 bases; nucleotides outside the gene matches: 12.

The chain uses TRBV4-3 and TRBJ2-7; no clear D. The V end was cut by 1 base, the J end by 4 bases, with 14 bases between. Germline-derived CDR1 and CDR2 are LGHNA and YSLEER. This CDR3 comprises 15 residues. In nucleotides, the CDR3 is TGCGCCAGCAGCCAAGCGCCGGGTAAGGAATACGAGCAGTACTTC. It codes for CASSQAPGKEYEQYF.

The chain has TRBV4-3 and TRBJ2-3; 13 nucleotides match TRBD2. CDR1 LGHNA and CDR2 YSLEER come from the germline V gene. Trimming took 3 bases from V and 5 from J; bases not matched to a gene: 5. The CDR3 spans 16 residues. DNA of the CDR3: TGCGCCAGCAGCCACCGACTAGCGGGAGGAGAAGATACGCAGTATTTT. Translating it yields CASSHRLAGGEDTQYF.